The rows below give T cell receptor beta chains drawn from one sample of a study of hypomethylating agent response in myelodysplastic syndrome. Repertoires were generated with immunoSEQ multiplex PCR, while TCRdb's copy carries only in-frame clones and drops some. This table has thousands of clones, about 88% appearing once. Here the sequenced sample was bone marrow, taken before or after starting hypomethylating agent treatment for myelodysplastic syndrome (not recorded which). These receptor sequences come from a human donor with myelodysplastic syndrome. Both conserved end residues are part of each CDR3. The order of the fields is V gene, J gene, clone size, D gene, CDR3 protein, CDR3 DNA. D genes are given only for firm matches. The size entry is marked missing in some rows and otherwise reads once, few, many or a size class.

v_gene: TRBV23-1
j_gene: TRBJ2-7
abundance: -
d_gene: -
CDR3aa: CASSPHQTTGSHEQYF
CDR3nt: TGCGCCAGCAGTCCGCACCAGACGACAGGTTCCCACGAGCAGTACTTC

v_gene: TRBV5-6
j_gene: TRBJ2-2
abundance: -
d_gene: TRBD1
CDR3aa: CASSPDRAGELFF
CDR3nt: TGTGCCAGCAGCCCAGACAGGGCCGGGGAGCTGTTTTTT

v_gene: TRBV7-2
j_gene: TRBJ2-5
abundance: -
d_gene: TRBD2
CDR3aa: CASSGGGQETQYF
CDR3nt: TGTGCCAGCAGTGGCGGGGGCCAAGAGACCCAGTACTTC

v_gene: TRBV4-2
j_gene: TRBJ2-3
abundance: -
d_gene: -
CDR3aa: CASSQVGGTTDTQYF
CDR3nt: TGTGCCAGCAGCCAAGTTGGGGGGACCACAGATACGCAGTATTTT

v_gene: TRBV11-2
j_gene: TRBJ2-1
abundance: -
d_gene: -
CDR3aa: CASSLAGNEQFF
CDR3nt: TGTGCCAGCAGCTTAGCTGGGAACGAGCAGTTCTTC

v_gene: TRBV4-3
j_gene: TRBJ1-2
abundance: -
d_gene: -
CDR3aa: CASSQGSEARVGYTF
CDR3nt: TGCGCCAGCAGCCAAGGATCGGAGGCTCGGGTGGGCTACACCTTC

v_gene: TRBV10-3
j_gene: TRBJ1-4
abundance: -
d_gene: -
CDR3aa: CAISESGGTNEKLFF
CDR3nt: TGTGCCATCAGTGAGTCGGGGGGAACTAATGAAAAACTGTTTTTT

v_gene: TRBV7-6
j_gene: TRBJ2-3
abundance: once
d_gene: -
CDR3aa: CASSLSGWDGTQYF
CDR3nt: TGTGCCAGCAGCTTATCCGGGTGGGACGGCACGCAGTATTTT

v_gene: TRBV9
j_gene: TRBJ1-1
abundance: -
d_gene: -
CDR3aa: CASSVMRSGDTEAFF
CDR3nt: TGTGCCAGCAGCGTAATGAGGTCGGGGGACACTGAAGCTTTCTTT

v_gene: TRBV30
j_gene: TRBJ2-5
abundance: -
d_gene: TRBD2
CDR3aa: CAWGLGGGQETQYF
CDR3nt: TGTGCCTGGGGACTGGGGGGGGGCCAAGAGACCCAGTACTTC

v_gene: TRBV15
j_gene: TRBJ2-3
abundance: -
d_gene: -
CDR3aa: CATSRPGHGTDTQYF
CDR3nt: TGTGCCACCAGCAGACCGGGGCACGGCACAGATACGCAGTATTTT

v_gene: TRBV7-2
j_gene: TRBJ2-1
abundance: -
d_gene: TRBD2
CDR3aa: CASSWTSGGAGSYNEQFF
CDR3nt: TGTGCCAGCAGTTGGACTAGCGGGGGGGCAGGCTCCTACAATGAGCAGTTCTTC

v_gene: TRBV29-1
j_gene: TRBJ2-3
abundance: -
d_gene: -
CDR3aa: CSAPLQDTQYF
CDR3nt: TGCAGCGCCCCTCTCCAAGATACGCAGTATTTT

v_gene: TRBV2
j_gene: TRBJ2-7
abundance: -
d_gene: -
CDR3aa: CATSFTAEGFEEQYF
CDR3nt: TGTGCCACTTCCTTCACGGCGGAGGGCTTCGAGGAGCAGTACTTC

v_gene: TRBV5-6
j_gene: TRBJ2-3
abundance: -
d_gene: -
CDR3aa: CASSSTPYGGADTQYF
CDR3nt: TGTGCCAGCAGCTCCACTCCTTACGGGGGCGCAGATACGCAGTATTTT

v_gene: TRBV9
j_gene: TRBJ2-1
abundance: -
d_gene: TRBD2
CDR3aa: CASSVGGGSNNEQFF
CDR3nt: TGTGCCAGCAGCGTAGGGGGCGGGAGCAACAATGAGCAGTTCTTC

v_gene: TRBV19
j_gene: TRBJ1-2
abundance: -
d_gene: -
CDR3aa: CASSIRDAGYTF
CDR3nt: TGTGCCAGTAGTATCCGAGACGCTGGCTACACCTTC

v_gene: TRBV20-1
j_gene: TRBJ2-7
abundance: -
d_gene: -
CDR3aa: CSARDSGREYF
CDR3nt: TGCAGTGCTAGAGACAGCGGACGGGAGTACTTC

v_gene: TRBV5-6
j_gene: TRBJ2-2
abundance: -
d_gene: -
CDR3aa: CASSALRRDGDTGELFF
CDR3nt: TGTGCCAGCAGCGCGCTACGGAGGGACGGGGACACCGGGGAGCTGTTTTTT

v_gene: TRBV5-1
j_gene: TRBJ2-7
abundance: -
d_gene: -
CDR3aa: CASSFDTDYEQYF
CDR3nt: TGCGCCAGCAGCTTTGACACCGACTACGAGCAGTACTTC

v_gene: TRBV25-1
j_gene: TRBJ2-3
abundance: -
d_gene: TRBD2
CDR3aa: CASSHTGGLRAQYF
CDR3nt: TGTGCCAGCAGTCATACGGGGGGGCTCAGAGCGCAGTATTTT

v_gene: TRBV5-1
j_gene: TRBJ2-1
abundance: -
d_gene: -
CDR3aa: CASSLADGRVSDNEQFF
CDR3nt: TGCGCCAGCAGCTTGGCCGACGGCAGGGTTTCCGACAATGAGCAGTTCTTC

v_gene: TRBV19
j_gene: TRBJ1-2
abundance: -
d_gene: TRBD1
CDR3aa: CASSVRRQGSSGYTF
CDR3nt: TGTGCCAGTAGTGTCCGAAGACAGGGGTCGTCTGGCTACACCTTC

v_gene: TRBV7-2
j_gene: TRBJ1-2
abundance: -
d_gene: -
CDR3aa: CASSPPGSGYTF
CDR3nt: TGTGCCAGCAGCCCCCCTGGCAGTGGCTACACCTTC

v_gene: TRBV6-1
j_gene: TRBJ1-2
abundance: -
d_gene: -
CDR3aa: CASGYSGYTF
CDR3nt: TGTGCCAGCGGGTATTCTGGCTACACCTTC

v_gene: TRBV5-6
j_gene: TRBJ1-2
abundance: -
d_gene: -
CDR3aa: CASSWEDRQSRYGYTF
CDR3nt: TGTGCCAGCAGCTGGGAGGACCGCCAGAGCAGGTATGGCTACACCTTC

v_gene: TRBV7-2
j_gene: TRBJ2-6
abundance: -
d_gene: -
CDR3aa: CASSLRAGANVLTF
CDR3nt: TGTGCCAGCAGCTTGAGGGCTGGGGCCAACGTCCTGACTTTC

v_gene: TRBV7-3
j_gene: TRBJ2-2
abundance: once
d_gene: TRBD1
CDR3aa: CASSFTGVPNTGELFF
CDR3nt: TGTGCCAGCAGCTTTACAGGGGTCCCGAACACCGGGGAGCTGTTTTTT

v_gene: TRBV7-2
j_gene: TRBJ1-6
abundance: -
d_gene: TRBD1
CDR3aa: CASSSVTGEYSPLHF
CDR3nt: TGTGCCAGCAGCTCCGTAACAGGGGAGTATTCACCCCTCCACTTT

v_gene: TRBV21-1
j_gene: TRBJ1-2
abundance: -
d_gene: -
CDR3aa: CASSMKSIYGYTF
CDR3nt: TGTGCCAGCAGCATGAAAAGCATCTATGGCTACACCTTC

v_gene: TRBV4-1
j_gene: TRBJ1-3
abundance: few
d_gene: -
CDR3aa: CASSQDSGNTIYF
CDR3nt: TGCGCCAGCAGCCAAGATTCTGGAAACACCATATATTTT

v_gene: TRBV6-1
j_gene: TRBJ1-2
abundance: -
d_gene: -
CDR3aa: CASREQGSRNYGYTF
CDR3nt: TGTGCCAGCAGAGAACAGGGCTCGCGGAACTATGGCTACACCTTC

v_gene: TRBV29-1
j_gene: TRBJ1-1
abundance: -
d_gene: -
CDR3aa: CSVEREGPNTEAFF
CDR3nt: TGCAGCGTTGAGAGGGAGGGACCGAACACTGAAGCTTTCTTT

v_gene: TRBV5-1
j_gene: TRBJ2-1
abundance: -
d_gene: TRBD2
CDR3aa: CASSLRLAGGDEQFF
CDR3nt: TGCGCCAGCAGCTTGCGGCTAGCGGGGGGGGATGAGCAGTTCTTC

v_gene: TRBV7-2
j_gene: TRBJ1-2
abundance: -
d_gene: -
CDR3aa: CASSTGLVAYGYTF
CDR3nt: TGTGCCAGCAGCACGGGACTAGTGGCCTATGGCTACACCTTC

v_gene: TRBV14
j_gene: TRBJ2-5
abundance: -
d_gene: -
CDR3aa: CASSHHSGMIQETQYF
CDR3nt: TGTGCCAGCAGCCATCACTCCGGGATGATCCAAGAGACCCAGTACTTC

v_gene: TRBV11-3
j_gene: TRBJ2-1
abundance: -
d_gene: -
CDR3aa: CARPSPGLGNNNEQFF
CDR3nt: TGTGCTAGACCTTCGCCGGGCCTAGGTAACAACAATGAGCAGTTCTTC

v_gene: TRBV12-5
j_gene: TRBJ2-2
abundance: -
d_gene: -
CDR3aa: CASGSPAGSGELFF
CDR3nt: TGTGCTAGTGGTTCCCCCGCGGGGAGCGGGGAGCTGTTTTTT

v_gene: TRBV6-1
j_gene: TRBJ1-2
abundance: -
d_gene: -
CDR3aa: CASSEWAGGLYGYTF
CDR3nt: TGTGCCAGCAGTGAATGGGCGGGGGGGCTCTATGGCTACACCTTC

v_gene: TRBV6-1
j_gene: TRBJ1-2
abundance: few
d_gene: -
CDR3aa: CASSGDLWIGYTF
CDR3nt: TGTGCCAGCAGTGGCGACCTTTGGATAGGCTACACCTTC

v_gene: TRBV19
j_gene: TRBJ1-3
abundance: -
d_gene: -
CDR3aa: CASSIEGSGNTIYF
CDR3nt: TGTGCCAGTAGTATTGAGGGGTCTGGAAACACCATATATTTT

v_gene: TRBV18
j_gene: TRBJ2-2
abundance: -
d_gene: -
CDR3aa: CASSPLGSDTGELFF
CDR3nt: TGTGCCAGCTCACCACTAGGCAGCGACACCGGGGAGCTGTTTTTT

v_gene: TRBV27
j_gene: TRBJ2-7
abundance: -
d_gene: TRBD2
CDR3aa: CASSPRGGLYEQYF
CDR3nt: TGTGCCAGCAGTCCCCGGGGGGGTCTCTACGAGCAGTACTTC

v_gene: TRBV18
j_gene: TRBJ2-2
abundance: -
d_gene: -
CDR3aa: CASSPWGGTGELFF
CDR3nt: TGTGCCAGCTCCCCTTGGGGAGGCACCGGGGAGCTGTTTTTT

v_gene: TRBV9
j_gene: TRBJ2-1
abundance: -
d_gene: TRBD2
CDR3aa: CASSSRGGLYNEQFF
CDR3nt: TGTGCCAGCAGCTCTCGGGGAGGGCTGTACAATGAGCAGTTCTTC

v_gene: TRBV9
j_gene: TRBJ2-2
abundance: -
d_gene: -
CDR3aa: CASSVLGTAAATGELFF
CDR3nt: TGTGCCAGCAGCGTACTAGGGACGGCCGCGGCCACCGGGGAGCTGTTTTTT

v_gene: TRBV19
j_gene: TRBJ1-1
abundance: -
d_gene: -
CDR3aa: CASRFGQGAVDFF
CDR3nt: -

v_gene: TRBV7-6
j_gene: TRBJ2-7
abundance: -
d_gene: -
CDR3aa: CASSLAANYEQYF
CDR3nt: TGTGCCAGCAGCTTAGCTGCCAACTACGAGCAGTACTTC

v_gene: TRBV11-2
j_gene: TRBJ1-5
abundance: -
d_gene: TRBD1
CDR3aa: CASSLETGPHQPQHF
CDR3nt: TGTGCCAGCAGCTTAGAGACAGGGCCGCATCAGCCCCAGCATTTT

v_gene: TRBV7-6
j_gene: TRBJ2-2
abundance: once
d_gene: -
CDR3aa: CASSLREDIGTGELFF
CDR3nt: TGTGCCAGCAGCTTACGTGAGGACATTGGCACCGGGGAGCTGTTTTTT

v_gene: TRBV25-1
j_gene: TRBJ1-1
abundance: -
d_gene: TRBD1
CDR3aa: CASSDTGGISEAFF
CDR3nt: TGTGCCAGCAGTGATACAGGGGGCATCTCTGAAGCTTTCTTT

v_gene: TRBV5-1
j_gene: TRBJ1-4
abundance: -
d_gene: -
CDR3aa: CASSLEGRNEKLFF
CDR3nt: TGCGCCAGCAGCTTGGAAGGCAGGAATGAAAAACTGTTTTTT

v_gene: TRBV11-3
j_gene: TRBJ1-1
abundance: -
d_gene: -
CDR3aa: CASSLDVMTEAFF
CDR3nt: TGTGCCAGCAGCTTAGACGTGATGACTGAAGCTTTCTTT

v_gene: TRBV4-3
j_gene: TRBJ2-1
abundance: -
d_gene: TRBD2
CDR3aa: CASSQDRASGGANPFF
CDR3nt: TGCGCCAGCAGCCAAGATAGGGCTAGCGGGGGGGCGAACCCGTTCTTC

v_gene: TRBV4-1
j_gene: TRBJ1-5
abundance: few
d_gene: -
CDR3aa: CASRADSSNQPQHF
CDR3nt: TGCGCCAGCAGAGCAGACAGTAGCAATCAGCCCCAGCATTTT

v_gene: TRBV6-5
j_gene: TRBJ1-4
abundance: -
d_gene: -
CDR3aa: CASSYKTVPFGEKLFF
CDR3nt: TGTGCCAGCAGTTATAAAACAGTACCATTCGGAGAAAAACTGTTTTTT

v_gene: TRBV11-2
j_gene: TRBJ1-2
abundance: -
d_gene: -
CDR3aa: CASSLVSRVYGYTF
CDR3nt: TGTGCCAGCAGCTTAGTGTCCAGGGTCTATGGCTACACCTTC

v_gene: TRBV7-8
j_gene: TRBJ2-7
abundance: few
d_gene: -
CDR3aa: CASSTGAGGEQYF
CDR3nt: TGTGCCAGCAGCACCGGGGCCGGAGGCGAGCAGTACTTC

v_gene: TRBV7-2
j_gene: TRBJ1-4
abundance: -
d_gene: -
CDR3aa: CASSPGYSTNEKLFF
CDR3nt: TGTGCCAGCAGCCCTGGATATTCAACTAATGAAAAACTGTTTTTT